These 20 T cell receptor beta chains were sequenced from one sample in a study of blood T cells in healthy people across ages. A sample-barcoded 5' primer and a J-beta primer mix were used in a second PCR of roughly 6 to 12 cycles. MiXCR, run by TCRdb on the 5' RACE reads, gives a single entry per CDR3 protein. The sample holds approximately 690,000 distinct CDR3 sequences, 45% to 65% seen once. The sequenced sample consisted of blood. The receptors come from a man in his 60s in good health.

This chain joins TRBV2 and TRBJ2-1; the D gene is possibly TRBD2 (5 bases). V dropped 1 base and J dropped 15 bases, with 16 bases sitting between them. The CDR3 extends over 13 amino acids. Germline V lookup: CDR1 SNHLY, CDR2 FYNNEI. This chain's CDR3 is CASSEGPSGRRFF. CDR3 nucleotide sequence: TGTGCCAGCAGTGAAGGCCCCAGCGGAAGACGGTTCTTC.

The chain links TRBV21-1 to TRBJ2-1. TRBV21-1 constitutes a pseudogene. The CDR3 is 15 residues long. The CDR3 protein is CASSKGLASYNEQFF. The CDR3 DNA is TGTGCCAGCAGCAAAGGCCTAGCTTCCTACAATGAGCAGTTCTTC.

This clonotype has only one observation. The chain joins TRBV11-2 to TRBJ2-4; TRBD2 matches at 9 bases. This CDR3 comprises 16 residues. Looked up from germline, CDR1 is SGHAT and CDR2 is FQNNGV. V gave up 5 bases and J gave up 9 bases; unmatched junction bases: 14. The DNA for the CDR3 is TGTGCCAGCAGCCCCCGGGGAGCGGGGGGTCACGGCATTCAGTACTTC. The encoded protein is CASSPRGAGGHGIQYF.

This clonotype was observed a handful of times. The V call is TRBV4-1, the J call TRBJ1-6, with D unresolved. Germline V gene sequence: CDR1 MGHRA, CDR2 YSYEKL. There are 15 residues in the CDR3. The V and J ends lost 0 bases and 7 bases respectively, with 10 bases between them. CDR3 bases: TGCGCCAGCAGCCAAGAATGGGCTGCGAATTCACCCCTCCACTTT. Amino acids: CASSQEWAANSPLHF.

This clonotype was found a few times. This sequence joins TRBV12-3 or TRBV12-4 and TRBJ2-3, with a tentative D call TRBD2 (6 bases). This CDR3 region has 14 residues. The V end lost 7 bases, the J end lost 1 base, and 12 bases lay between the germline ends. DNA of the CDR3: TGTGCCAGCATCTCGGGCGGGGGCACAGATACGCAGTATTTT. Translation gives CASISGGGTDTQYF.

The chain joins TRBV20-1 to TRBJ2-4; TRBD2 aligns across 14 bases. The DNA end lines up better with TRBJ2-7; the J call may be wrong. In germline, CDR1 is DFQATT, CDR2 SNEGSKA (reference sequence). This CDR3 contains 15 residues. CDR3 in amino acids: CSARDGTSGGDEQYF. The CDR3 DNA follows: TGCAGTGCTAGAGATGGGACTAGCGGGGGAGACGAGCAGTACTTC.

The V call is TRBV21-1, the J call TRBJ2-1; TRBD1, the table's D call, was not compared with the DNA. The J call may be faulty, since TRBJ2-7 better matches the DNA end. TRBV21-1 is listed as a pseudogene. This CDR3 is built from 16 residues. CDR3 region: CASSKRTGSSYNEQYF. CDR3 bases: TGTGCCAGCAGCAAACGGACAGGGAGCTCCTACAATGAGCAGTACTTC.

The chain couples TRBV5-1 to TRBJ2-1; the D gene could be TRBD1 or TRBD2 (5 bases each). The CDR3 totals 15 residues. The germline V and J ends were trimmed by 4 bases and 7 bases, with 18 bases remaining between them. CDR1 is SGHRS and CDR2 is YFSETQ in the germline V gene. In DNA form, the CDR3 reads TGCGCCAGCAGCCCCGGGACCCGCATGGGGAATGAGCAGTTCTTC. Its translation is CASSPGTRMGNEQFF.

This rearrangement joins TRBV6-2 or TRBV6-3 to TRBJ1-1; 10 positions match TRBD1. Germline loops: CDR1 MNHEY, CDR2 SVGEGT. The CDR3 is 15 residues long. V lost 7 bases, J lost 0 bases, and 5 bases stayed unmatched. In nucleotides, the CDR3 is TGTGCCAGCACCGACAGGGGGCCGGTGAACACTGAAGCTTTCTTT. This gives the protein CASTDRGPVNTEAFF.

The V call is TRBV20-1, the J call TRBJ2-1, with TRBD2 identical over 12 bases. CDR1 DFQATT and CDR2 SNEGSKA come from the germline V gene (reference sequence). V gave up 3 bases and J gave up 7 bases; unmatched junction bases: 10. CDR3 size: 16 residues. The CDR3 reads CSASAPSGGAYNEQFF. The CDR3 DNA follows: TGCAGTGCTAGTGCCCCTAGCGGGGGGGCGTATAATGAGCAGTTCTTC.

The chain links TRBV6-4 to TRBJ1-1, with TRBD1 as a possible D gene (5 bases). With 6 bases removed from V and 4 bases from J, the gap between germline ends came to 15 bases. The CDR3 is made up of 14 amino acids. Germline CDR1 and CDR2: MRHNA and SNTAGT. Here the CDR3 reads CASRVAGGGTEAFF. CDR3 coding DNA: TGTGCCAGCAGAGTGGCGGGGGGGGGCACTGAAGCTTTCTTT.

The chain employs TRBV7-8 and TRBJ2-5; D is ambiguous. With 4 bases removed from V and 7 bases from J, the gap between germline ends came to 7 bases. The V gene's germline CDR1 is SGHVS and CDR2 FQNEAQ. This CDR3 contains 11 residues. The CDR3 protein is CASSSLWTQYF. Written as DNA, the CDR3 is TGTGCCAGCAGCTCTCTTTGGACCCAGTACTTC.

This chain connects TRBV2 to TRBJ2-6, with 9 bases identical to TRBD2. CDR3 size: 20 residues. The V segment lost 2 bases and the J segment 0 bases; nucleotides outside the gene matches: 11. Per germline, CDR1 SNHLY and CDR2 FYNNEI. The CDR3 region is CASSETASSGVFSGANVLTF. As DNA, the CDR3 is TGTGCCAGCAGTGAAACAGCCTCTAGCGGGGTTTTCTCTGGGGCCAACGTCCTGACTTTC.

This clonotype appeared a few times. This sequence joins TRBV10-3 and TRBJ2-1; D is perhaps TRBD2 (6 bases). Looked up from germline, CDR1 is ENHRY and CDR2 is SYGVKD. The CDR3 has 13 amino acids. CDR3 amino acids: CASRGLNYNEQFF. The CDR3 nucleotides read TGTGCGTCAAGGGGACTGAACTACAATGAGCAGTTCTTC.

The chain is built from TRBV29-1 and TRBJ1-2; D is undetermined. Trimming pared 3 bases from V and 5 bases from J, leaving 10 bases between. The CDR3 consists of 12 residues. The germline V gene has CDR1 SQVTM and CDR2 ANQGSEA. CDR3 nucleotides: TGCAGCGTTGAGAGGCGTACATATGGCTACACCTTC. It yields the protein CSVERRTYGYTF.

Regarding this clonotype: Relative to the germline gene, one junction end is altered; a read error may explain this. The CDR3, as DNA: TGCAGTGCTCACCCCTTGGGTAGTGCGTACCAAGGGACCCAGTACTTC. Protein sequence: CSAHPLGSAYQGTQYF. The genes are TRBV20-1 and TRBJ2-7; no clear D gene. The J call may be wrong; the DNA end is better matched by TRBJ2-5. Germline CDR1 and CDR2: DFQATT and SNEGSKA (reference sequence). The CDR3 consists of 16 residues.

The rearrangement links TRBV12-3 or TRBV12-4 to TRBJ2-3; no clear D gene. V lost 4 bases to trimming and J lost 2 bases, with 10 bases between them. This CDR3 contains 14 residues. The CDR3 sequence is CASSSPGYTDTQYF. The CDR3 nucleotides are TGTGCCAGCAGTTCCCCCGGGTACACAGATACGCAGTATTTT.

V gene TRBV10-1 combines with J gene TRBJ2-1; D is ambiguous. V lost 2 bases and J 0 bases, leaving 8 bases between the germline ends. This CDR3 is built from 15 residues. Germline V gene sequence: CDR1 WNHNN, CDR2 SYGVQD (reference sequence). DNA for the CDR3: TGCGCCAGCAGTGAGAGTGGAAGCTCCTACAATGAGCAGTTCTTC. Protein product: CASSESGSSYNEQFF.

This clonotype was recorded a few times. This chain connects TRBV18 to TRBJ2-5; D perhaps matches TRBD2 (6 bases). The CDR3 has 15 amino acids. Germline V CDR1 and CDR2: KGHSH, LQKENI. Deletions cut 1 base from V and 2 bases from J, with 11 bases between. The CDR3 DNA follows: TGTGCCAGCTCACCACAGCGCGGGGTTCAAGAGACCCAGTACTTC. Translating gives CASSPQRGVQETQYF.

The chain joins TRBV7-9 to TRBJ2-5, with a weak D call TRBD2 (5 bases). Germline CDR1 and CDR2: SEHNR and FQNEAQ (reference sequence). V was cut by 8 bases and J by 2 bases, with 6 bases left in between. CDR3 size: 11 residues. The CDR3 coding sequence is TGTGCCAGCGTAGCGCAAGAGACCCAGTACTTC. It codes for CASVAQETQYF.